These 2 T cell receptor beta chains were sequenced from one sample in a study of T cells in Graves' hyperthyroidism and ophthalmopathy. Researchers amplified the TCR beta CDR3 regions from RNA transcripts. An initial round of RT-PCR targeting the TCR CDR3 relied on the HTBI primer set. Each CDR3 protein is one row after TCRdb ran MiXCR on the multiplex PCR reads. The data hold about 290,000 distinct CDR3 sequences, with 10% to 15% observed a single time. The sequenced sample was blood. Every receptor here comes from a woman between 25 and 40 years old with Graves' hyperthyroidism that later progressed to Graves' ophthalmopathy.

This clonotype was detected many times. The DNA of the CDR3 is TGTGCCAGCGGGCCGGGGGGCCTTTCCTACGAGCAGTACTTC. Encoded protein: CASGPGGLSYEQYF. The chain uses TRBV16 and TRBJ2-7; TRBD2 might be the D (7 bases). The CDR3 covers 14 residues. Germline-derived CDR1 and CDR2 are KGHSY and FQNENV. Deletions cut 8 bases from V and 1 base from J, with 15 bases between.

Ten or more counts support this clonotype. V usage is TRBV6-1 and J usage is TRBJ2-3; 10 bases match TRBD2. V lost 8 bases and J lost 2; bases outside the gene matches: 7. The germline V gene encodes CDR1 MNHNS and CDR2 SASEGT. The CDR3 is 15 amino acids. In nucleotides, the CDR3 is TGTGCCAGCGGCCCCCTAGCGGGGGTCACAGATACGCAGTATTTT. This codes for CASGPLAGVTDTQYF.